This entry features one T cell receptor (beta chain) sequence. Its antigen is unknown. CDR1 is GTSNPN and CDR2 is SVGIG in the germline V gene (reference sequence). This CDR3 has 11 amino acids. The germline V and J ends were trimmed by 5 bases and 6 bases, with 11 bases remaining between them. The sample originates from a study of T cells in localized non-small cell lung cancer. Profiling relied on immunoSEQ multiplex PCR, and the TCRdb table lists in-frame clones only, not all of them. The sample includes fewer than 40,000 clones, 93% seen only once; the top ten take roughly 8.2%. Overall study findings and caveats: Adjacent lung was found to contain a median approximately 60 of the top 100 tumor clones. It was uninvolved adjacent lung that showed the highest T cell clonality, exceeding tumor.

The sequenced sample was peripheral blood, obtained before any cancer treatment. The receptor was isolated from a female donor over 55 with stage I lung adenocarcinoma. The chain uses TRBV30 and TRBJ2-7; D might be TRBD1 (6 bases). The CDR3 region is CAWGGRVEQYF. The CDR3 DNA reads TGTGCCTGGGGGGGCCGGGTCGAGCAGTACTTC.